This T cell receptor (beta chain) was recorded in a study of shared T cell receptors in the human thymus. The data were produced by immunoSEQ multiplex PCR, yet TCRdb's version contains in-frame clones alone and is incomplete. This sample has 600,000 to 900,000 clones; approximately 85% occur once, and the top ten carry around 0.0094%. CDR1 and CDR2 from the germline V gene are MGHRA and YSYEKL. The CDR3 totals 20 residues. Trimming took 1 base from V and 7 from J, leaving 29 bases between them. A few counts support this clone. These data also formed part of another study, on human thymus T cells. According to that study: Having surgery to correct congenital heart defects, healthy Finnish infants acted as the donors. Within thymic and blood repertoires, V and J gene usage appeared to be biased. In unrelated individuals, thymic repertoires overlapped highly, according to related research.

Material for sequencing was thymocytes. The rearrangement links TRBV4-1 to TRBJ1-5; TRBD1 might be the D (5 bases). The origin of this receptor is a girl under three years old with a congenital heart defect. CDR3 nucleotides: TGCGCCAGCAGCCAAGTTCCCCCCTATCCTTGGGGGGAGTACAGGCAGCCCCAGCATTTT. Its translation: CASSQVPPYPWGEYRQPQHF.